What follows is one TCR beta chain and its context. Its antigen is undetermined. Distinct nucleotide sequences in the sample also encode this CDR3. This sample is drawn from a study of T cell responses to AZD1222 COVID-19 vaccine. The table came from immunoSEQ multiplex PCR; TCRdb's copy has only in-frame clones and leaves some out. The sample lists 100,000 to 150,000 clones; around 86% were seen once. Notes on the study in general: Breadth and depth of Spike-specific TCRs rose after two AZD1222 doses. Across spike, vaccine-associated CD4 TCRs were found, dominant at 160-218 and 743-854.

The V gene's germline CDR1 is MDHEN and CDR2 SYDVKM. This CDR3 has 12 amino acids. The V and J ends lost 6 bases and 4 bases respectively, with 9 bases between them. The sequence derives from an adult who received the AZD1222 COVID-19 vaccine. The sample was peripheral blood, taken 28 days after the second AZD1222 dose. V and J are TRBV28 and TRBJ2-5; no firm D call. Here the CDR3 reads CASRDLGETQYF. DNA of the CDR3: TGTGCCAGCAGAGATCTAGGAGAGACCCAGTACTTC.